Only one count was recorded for the clone carrying this T cell receptor (beta chain). Its specificity is unknown. The CDR3 extends over 17 amino acids. The ends lost 5 bases at V and 7 bases at J; junction bases unmatched: 9. Germline values: CDR1 SEHNR, CDR2 FQNEAQ (reference sequence). Here immunoSEQ multiplex PCR was the method, and the copy in TCRdb shows in-frame clones only, minus some. Of roughly 89,000 clones in the sample, approximately 90% were seen once. The data originate from a study of graft-versus-host responses after intestinal transplantation. Study as a whole: Each recipient received anti-thymocyte globulin induction, then tacrolimus and steroids for approximately 3 years.

The material sequenced was unstimulated CD4+ T cells sorted from spleen or lymph node cells, taken before intestinal transplant. The gene calls are TRBV7-9 and TRBJ2-1; TRBD2 agrees at 15 bases. This TCR was recovered from a human donor who received an intestinal transplant. The CDR3 DNA is TGTGCCAGCAGCAGAACCGCCGGGACTAGCGGGGGGAATGAGCAGTTCTTC. It yields the protein CASSRTAGTSGGNEQFF.